Presented here are 7 T cell receptor beta chains from one specimen sequenced in a study of early T cells in non-severe SARS-CoV-2 infection. TCRdb passed the 5' RACE reads through MiXCR, listing each CDR3 protein once. Here the sample spans 50,000 to 70,000 distinct CDR3 sequences, over 4.5% being singletons. The sample was whole blood, taken at baseline. The receptors were gathered from an adult who was a healthcare worker with PCR-confirmed SARS-CoV-2 infection or an uninfected control (not recorded which).

This clonotype has a handful of counts. The chain is built from TRBV12-3 or TRBV12-4 and TRBJ2-3, with a possible D match to TRBD1 (6 bases). The CDR3 sequence is 15 residues long. V gave up 3 bases and J gave up 0 bases, with 10 bases separating them. In DNA, the CDR3 is TGTGCCAGCAGTTTCTGGGGGCCTAGCACAGATACGCAGTATTTT. This encodes CASSFWGPSTDTQYF.

This clonotype has ten or more counts. The chain carries TRBV7-6 and TRBJ2-1, with TRBD2 matching 16 bases. J lost 6 bases, V lost 7 bases, and 12 bases had no gene match. Looked up from germline, CDR1 is SGHVS and CDR2 is FNYEAQ. This CDR3 is built from 18 residues. DNA of the CDR3: TGTGCCAGCACCACTCCGGGACTAGCGGGAGGGAGACGCAATGAGCAGTTCTTC. Amino acid sequence: CASTTPGLAGGRRNEQFF. Based on the CDR3 plus reference TRBV7-6 and TRBJ2-1, the full variable domain is GAGVSQSPRYKVTKRGQDVALRCDPISGHVSLYWYRQALGQGPEFLTYFNYEAQQDKSGLPNDRFSAERPEGSISTLTIQRTEQRDSAMYRCASTTPGLAGGRRNEQFFGPGTRLTVL.

This clonotype was counted at least ten times. The CDR3 reads CASSQDSTGQPQHF. The CDR3 DNA sequence: TGTGCCAGCAGCCAGGACAGTACGGGGCAGCCCCAGCATTTT. This chain links TRBV4-2 with TRBJ1-5; maybe TRBD1 (6 bases). Germline lookup yields CDR1 LGHNA and CDR2 YNFKEQ. The CDR3 length is 14 residues. The V end lost 3 bases, the J end lost 7 bases, and 13 bases lay between the germline ends.

There are a few counts of this clonotype. A much larger clone is a single base away; this may be a read error. The rearrangement joins TRBV5-1 to TRBJ2-3, with 8 bases matching TRBD1. The junction had 2 bases not matched to a gene; V was cut back by 4 bases and J by 1 base. Germline CDR1 and CDR2: SGHRS and YFSETQ. This CDR3 has 14 residues. The CDR3 nucleotides read TGCGCCAGCAGCGTGGGACAGGGCACAGATACGCAGTATTTT. Translating it yields CASSVGQGTDTQYF.

Many counts were recorded for this clonotype. The gene calls are TRBV12-3 or TRBV12-4 and TRBJ1-6; D remains unclear. The ends were cut back, 3 bases at V and 1 base at J, with 4 bases in the middle. The CDR3 is 14 amino acids. The DNA for the CDR3 is TGTGCCAGCAGTTTTTTATCCTATAATTCACCCCTCCACTTT. It is translated as CASSFLSYNSPLHF.

This clonotype was seen only a few times. This sequence joins TRBV6-1 and TRBJ1-1; D not certain. V lost 2 bases and J 3 bases, leaving 13 bases between the germline ends. Germline loops: CDR1 MNHNS, CDR2 SASEGT. This CDR3 is built from 15 residues. The CDR3 DNA reads TGTGCCAGCAGTGAATCTGTGGCTAGGGACACTGAAGCTTTCTTT. It specifies CASSESVARDTEAFF.

This clonotype was detected many times. This chain links TRBV15 with TRBJ2-3, with 9 bases fitting TRBD2. Trimming at V came to 10 bases and at J to 2 bases, leaving 7 bases not matched to a gene. Per the germline V gene, CDR1 is LNHNV and CDR2 is YYDKDF (reference sequence). The CDR3 extends over 14 amino acids. CDR3 nucleotide sequence: TGTGCCAGCAGAGCGGGAGGCCCCACAGATACGCAGTATTTT. As protein: CASRAGGPTDTQYF. The full variable domain, its missing parts supplied by reference TRBV15 and TRBJ2-3, is DAMVIQNPRYQVTQFGKPVTLSCSQTLNHNVMYWYQQKSSQAPKLLFHYYDKDFNNEADTPDNFQSRRPNTSFCFLDIRSPGLGDTAMYLCASRAGGPTDTQYFGPGTRLTVL.